Shown below are 5 T cell receptor beta chains from a single sample sequenced in a study of T cells in Graves' hyperthyroidism and ophthalmopathy. Amplified regions were TCR beta CDR3 sequences from RNA transcripts. The HTBI primer set was used in a first-round RT-PCR of the TCR CDR3. One entry per CDR3 protein results from TCRdb running MiXCR on the multiplex PCR reads. There are 550,000 to 650,000 distinct CDR3 sequences in the sample; approximately 15% occur only once, and 5.5% to 7.5% lies in the top ten. The sample comprised blood. The receptors stem from a woman in her twenties or thirties with Graves' hyperthyroidism that later progressed to Graves' ophthalmopathy.

This chain uses TRBV7-9 with TRBJ1-1, with D possibly TRBD1 on 6 matching bases. The CDR3 is made up of 13 amino acids. The germline V and J ends were trimmed by 5 bases and 7 bases, with 14 bases remaining between them. Germline CDR1 is SEHNR and CDR2 is FQNEAQ (reference sequence). Here the CDR3 reads CASSPQGSGEAFF. CDR3 nucleotide sequence: TGTGCCAGCAGCCCACAGGGATCAGGTGAAGCTTTCTTT.

In this sample, this clonotype turned up many times. One end of the junction varies from germline; a read error may be responsible. This chain connects TRBV5-1 to TRBJ2-3, with TRBD2 matching 10 bases. The CDR3 is made up of 16 amino acids. Looked up from germline, CDR1 is SGHRS and CDR2 is YFSETQ. CDR3 protein: CASSLGTSVSTDTQYF. The CDR3 DNA reads as TGTGCCAGCAGCCTTGGGACTAGCGTTAGCACAGATACGCAGTATTTT.

This clonotype was counted at least ten times. The chain joins TRBV3-1 to TRBJ2-7; TRBD2 agrees at 14 bases. Per the germline V gene, CDR1 is LGHDT and CDR2 is YNNKEL (reference sequence). This CDR3 has 14 amino acids. Trimming took 5 bases from V and 7 from J; bases not matched to a gene: 4. The CDR3 protein is CASSSGTSGSEQYF. In DNA, the CDR3 is TGTGCCAGCAGCTCCGGGACTAGCGGGAGTGAGCAGTACTTC.

The chain joins TRBV7-3 to TRBJ2-1, with TRBD2 matching over 7 bases. Looked up from germline, CDR1 is SGHTA and CDR2 is FQGTGA. The CDR3 has 18 residues. V dropped 5 bases and J dropped 0; count of bases not matched to a gene: 13. The CDR3 region has the DNA TGTGCCAGCAGCCCCTCTAGCGGACGTTCTAGCTCCTACAATGAGCAGTTCTTC. Encoded protein: CASSPSSGRSSSYNEQFF.

This clonotype was detected ten times or more. The chain uses TRBV15 and TRBJ2-5; possibly TRBD2 for D (5 bases). Germline V gene data show CDR1 as LNHNV and CDR2 as YYDKDF (reference sequence). This CDR3 has 15 residues. Trimming left V 3 bases short and J 0 bases short, with 11 bases between. The CDR3 DNA sequence: TGTGCCACCAGCAGCTGGACTCTGGACCAAGAGACCCAGTACTTC. This gives the protein CATSSWTLDQETQYF.